These 3 T cell receptor beta chains were sequenced from one sample in a study of response to subunit inactivated influenza vaccine. TCRdb passed the RT-PCR reads through MiXCR, listing each CDR3 protein once. The sample comprises 500,000 to 550,000 distinct CDR3 sequences, less than 25% of which are singletons, and around 2.8% rests with the top ten. Another study also made use of these data, one on T cells expressing NK-cell markers. From that paper: It was by 5'RACE template switching with UMIs that TCR beta cDNA was made.

Sample: CD4+ T cells sorted from PBMCs, taken less than 13 days after vaccination. These TCRs come from a man aged 50 to 60 who received an inactivated influenza vaccine.

J is TRBJ1-1 and V is TRBV3-1; D remains ambiguous. Trimming took 1 base from V and 4 from J, leaving 10 bases between them. Germline V lookup: CDR1 LGHDT, CDR2 YNNKEL (reference sequence). The length of the CDR3 is 14 residues. CDR3 amino acids: CASSQATGLTEAFF. CDR3 sequence (DNA): TGTGCCAGCAGCCAAGCCACCGGGCTCACTGAAGCTTTCTTT.

This clonotype has a handful of counts. This chain uses TRBV20-1 with TRBJ1-2; D is perhaps TRBD1 (5 bases). V was shortened by 4 bases and J by 0 bases, with 12 bases between the two germline ends. The germline gives CDR1 DFQATT, CDR2 SNEGSKA (reference sequence). This CDR3 is built from 14 residues. The CDR3 DNA is TGCAGTGCTATTCCGCCAGGGACTAACTATGGCTACACCTTC. Amino acid sequence: CSAIPPGTNYGYTF.

This clonotype was counted a few times. As DNA, the CDR3 is TGCAGTGCTACCGGCCTACTAGGTTCCTACGAGCAGTACTTC. Protein sequence: CSATGLLGSYEQYF. This rearrangement joins TRBV20-1 to TRBJ2-7; the D gene is possibly TRBD2 (5 bases). Per the germline V gene, CDR1 is DFQATT and CDR2 is SNEGSKA (reference sequence). V was cut by 4 bases and J by 1 base, with 14 bases left in between. This CDR3 has 14 amino acids.